This T cell receptor (beta chain) was sequenced during a study of blood T cell repertoires in COVID-19 (TCRdb year 2020). In the study overall: Samples covering the acute and convalescent phases of COVID-19 were provided by collaborators in the United States, Italy and Spain. The repertoires were released in a freely available public database meant as a resource for research on the immune response to SARS-CoV-2. The samples were drawn from the first 160 participants of the ongoing ImmuneRACE study and from 950 to 1,500 subjects provided by 6 global collaborators. Nearly every sample came with metadata listing a de-identified subject ID, COVID-19 status, age in years and sex. The prospective study material was composed of cDNA or gDNA derived from T cells, B-cell-depleted T cells, or PBMCs. Where available, HLA class I and class II types were obtained from metadata supplied by the sample provider rather than from assay-based typing. Deeply sampled blood TCRbeta repertoires from subjects exposed to, actively infected with, or recovered from COVID-19 were included in the dataset. Beyond this particular receptor, the publication reports: The quantity of clinical and demographic metadata differed by source and by participant and was supplied without curation.

TCRbeta CDR3 regions were amplified from genomic DNA by means of the immunoSEQ Assay, a bias-controlled multiplex PCR. The study's processing was this. The number of nucleated cells in each sample was estimated by amplification of reference gene primers within the assay. Sequence reads were collapsed and filtered to measure the absolute abundance of every unique TCRbeta CDR3 rearrangement. Productive Simpson clonality was computed per sample as the square root of Simpson's diversity index over productive rearrangements. What TCRdb holds here is the immuneACCESS table cut down to in-frame rearrangements. Part of the clones is not present; checked against another copy, under half of the missing clones reflect an unresolved V gene, and the others are unexplained. The V and J calls and clone size were taken over from that table, and D and trimming were inferred from the DNA. A total of about 170,000 clones appear in this sample, around four fifths of them only once. The top ten constitute approximately 2.6% of the sample.

A remark on this clone: The specificity of this receptor is unknown. Qualities for individual bases were not recorded, and no much larger clone is one base off.

From the germline V gene, CDR1 is KGHSH and CDR2 is LQKENI. V lost 4 bases and J lost 2 bases; the stretch between them is 12 bases long. The CDR3 numbers 15 residues from cysteine through phenylalanine. Left in the record is the CDR3 DNA by itself, 45 bases read in frame from the first base. One collaborating source in Seattle enrolled patients during active infection and followed them longitudinally through the course of disease. The collaborating institutions used their own protocols to collect whole blood in K2EDTA tubes. For TCRbeta analysis, collaborator samples were shipped as frozen whole blood, as isolated PBMCs, or as DNA extracted from either sample type.

The chain is assembled from TRBV18 and TRBJ1-5; TRBD1 might be the D gene, on 5 matching bases. Sequencing was carried out using peripheral blood. The source of this sequence is a woman of 80 years or more with COVID-19, enrolled during active disease. This receptor carries the CDR3 CASSLSDTRNQPQHF. The DNA sequence is TGTGCCAGCTCACTCTCGGACACCCGCAATCAGCCCCAGCATTTT.